The 32 T cell receptor beta chains given below trace back to one sample, sequenced in a study of T cell repertoires in cytomegalovirus infection. TCRdb re-derived calls from the reads in MiXCR, one entry per CDR3 protein. In the table there are about 180,000 distinct CDR3 sequences, approximately 15% of which are singletons. The specimen sequenced was PBMCs. Receptors were obtained from a human donor in good health (CMV status not recorded). Some clones in this sample may be carry-over from other donors' samples.

About this clonotype: This could be a read error, since a much larger clone is one nucleotide away. The chain links TRBV7-4 to TRBJ2-5; 9 positions match TRBD2. CDR3 length: 16 residues. Germline CDR1 and CDR2: SGHVT and SQSDAQ. The CDR3 loop reads CASSLVTSGLQDTQYF. DNA for the CDR3: TGTGCCAGCAGCTTAGTTACTAGCGGGCTTCAAGATACCCAGTACTTC.

The table lists this clonotype with many counts. CDR3 region: CASSPGREFGYTF. The CDR3 DNA follows: TGTGCCAGCAGCCCGGGGCGGGAGTTCGGCTACACCTTC. The chain has TRBV7-2 and TRBJ1-2; weak D call: TRBD1 (5 bases). Trimming stripped 5 bases from V and 8 bases from J, with 15 bases between. CDR1 SGHTA and CDR2 FQGNSA come from the germline V gene. CDR3 size: 13 residues.

V gene TRBV7-4 combines with J gene TRBJ2-7, with no clear D. The germline gives CDR1 SGHVT, CDR2 SQSDAQ. This CDR3 is built from 16 residues. V lost 1 base, J lost 2 bases, and 15 bases lay in between. The DNA for the CDR3 is TGTGCCAGCAGCTTAGTTGGACCGCTTAGGACCTACGAGCAGTACTTC. Protein product: CASSLVGPLRTYEQYF.

This clonotype showed up many times. The chain combines TRBV28 with TRBJ1-1; D perhaps matches TRBD1 (5 bases). CDR1 MDHEN and CDR2 SYDVKM come from the germline V gene. V shed 9 bases and J shed 0 bases, with 11 bases lying between them. This CDR3 spans 13 amino acids. The CDR3 bases are TGTGCCAGTTTGACAGTTATGAACACTGAAGCTTTCTTT. This sequence encodes CASLTVMNTEAFF.

The chain employs TRBV28 and TRBJ2-5; maybe TRBD2 (5 bases). V shed 3 bases and J shed 1 base, with 9 bases lying between them. The CDR3 sequence is 14 residues long. Germline V lookup: CDR1 MDHEN, CDR2 SYDVKM. This CDR3 reads CASSFADSQETQYF. In nucleotides, the CDR3 is TGTGCCAGCAGTTTTGCGGACTCCCAAGAGACCCAGTACTTC. The variable domain in full, with the rest retrieved from reference TRBV28 and TRBJ2-5, is DVKVTQSSRYLVKRTGEKVFLECVQDMDHENMFWYRQDPGLGLRLIYFSYDVKMKEKGDIPEGYSVSREKKERFSLILESASTNQTSMYLCASSFADSQETQYFGPGTRLLVL.

This clonotype was seen only a few times. This chain connects TRBV6-1 to TRBJ1-1; no clear D gene. The V and J ends lost 7 bases and 3 bases respectively, with 9 bases between them. The CDR3 is 12 amino acids. Germline V gene data show CDR1 as MNHNS and CDR2 as SASEGT. Here the CDR3 reads CASTGRYTEAFF. The CDR3 DNA follows: TGTGCCAGCACTGGCAGATACACTGAAGCTTTCTTT.

A few counts support this clonotype. V and J are TRBV7-2 and TRBJ2-3, with unresolved D. V lost 6 bases, J lost 4 bases, and 20 bases lay in between. CDR3 size: 16 residues. Germline CDR1 reads SGHTA; CDR2 reads FQGNSA. The CDR3 DNA reads as TGTGCCAGCAGACCTCAAGCTTACCTAAAGTCAGATACGCAGTATTTT. Translation gives CASRPQAYLKSDTQYF.

With respect to this clonotype: A much larger clone differs by one base, so this may be a read error. The chain combines TRBV28 with TRBJ1-2; the match to TRBD1 covers 9 bases. The CDR3 sequence is 13 residues long. Germline CDR1 reads MDHEN; CDR2 reads SYDVKM. V lost 6 bases and J lost 8; bases outside the gene matches: 7. The CDR3 nucleotides read TGTGCCAGCAGGACCGGACAGGGGATAGGCTACACCTTC. Encoded protein: CASRTGQGIGYTF.

This clonotype showed up just a few times. The chain has TRBV7-9 and TRBJ2-1; the match to TRBD2 covers 10 bases. CDR1 is SEHNR, CDR2 FQNEAQ, per germline (reference sequence). The trim removed 2 bases at V and 10 bases at J, leaving 5 bases unmatched. CDR3 length equals 14 residues. CDR3 nucleotides: TGTGCCAGCAGCTTACCTAGCGGGAGACGGGAGCAGTTCTTC. The encoded protein is CASSLPSGRREQFF.

At least ten counts were recorded for this clonotype. This chain uses TRBV19 with TRBJ2-1; 7 nucleotides align to TRBD1. V lost 4 bases, J lost 7 bases, and 10 bases stayed unmatched. Germline CDR1 is LNHDA and CDR2 is SQIVND (reference sequence). The CDR3 has 15 residues. The CDR3 here is CASSTARQGRNEQFF. The CDR3 coding sequence is TGTGCCAGTAGTACCGCTCGACAGGGCCGAAATGAGCAGTTCTTC.

This clonotype was counted a few times. The chain employs TRBV28 and TRBJ2-7, with D tentatively TRBD1 (5 bases). Per germline, CDR1 MDHEN and CDR2 SYDVKM. The CDR3 is made up of 14 amino acids. V lost 1 base to trimming and J lost 3 bases, with 10 bases between them. The CDR3 region has the DNA TGTGCCAGCAGTTTATTCGGACACAGCTACGAGCAGTACTTC. It translates to CASSLFGHSYEQYF.

This clonotype was counted between two and nine times. The chain uses TRBV7-8 and TRBJ2-7; D is perhaps TRBD2 (7 bases). V was clipped by 5 bases and J by 9 bases, with 20 bases between them. CDR1 is SGHVS, CDR2 FQNEAQ, per germline. The CDR3 runs to 14 residues. The CDR3 coding sequence is TGTGCCAGCAGCCCCACGGGGGGCCGCTCAGGGCAGTACTTC. Its protein is CASSPTGGRSGQYF.

The rearrangement uses TRBV28 and TRBJ2-5; D gene ambiguous. V lost 8 bases to trimming and J lost 0 bases, with 10 bases between them. CDR1 and CDR2 (germline): MDHEN, SYDVKM. The CDR3 has 13 residues. The CDR3 bases are TGTGCCAGCCTTACAGATCACCAAGAGACCCAGTACTTC. Its protein is CASLTDHQETQYF.

This clonotype has at least ten counts. The rearrangement links TRBV28 to TRBJ2-3; perhaps TRBD2 as D (5 bases). Germline-derived CDR1 and CDR2 are MDHEN and SYDVKM. The V end was cut by 5 bases, the J end by 0 bases, with 12 bases between. This CDR3 is 15 amino acids long. CDR3: CASSAGVTSTDTQYF. In nucleotides, the CDR3 is TGTGCCAGCAGTGCGGGCGTTACTAGCACAGATACGCAGTATTTT.

V gene TRBV6-6 combines with J gene TRBJ2-2; 8 positions agree with TRBD2. The CDR3 spans 18 residues. The V gene's germline CDR1 is MNHNY and CDR2 SVGAGI (reference sequence). Trimming took 6 bases from V and 0 from J; bases not matched to a gene: 12. CDR3 in amino acids: CASRNPPPSGSNTGELFF. CDR3 DNA: TGTGCCAGCAGGAACCCCCCGCCTAGCGGGTCGAACACCGGGGAGCTGTTTTTT.

In its sample, this clonotype was seen many times. The gene calls are TRBV7-9 and TRBJ2-2; the match to TRBD2 covers 16 bases. The germline V gene encodes CDR1 SEHNR and CDR2 FQNEAQ (reference sequence). The CDR3 consists of 18 residues. The ends lost 5 bases at V and 4 bases at J; junction bases unmatched: 7. CDR3 residues: CASSPPGLAGGLTGELFF. For the CDR3, the DNA is TGTGCCAGCAGCCCTCCGGGACTAGCGGGAGGGCTCACCGGGGAGCTGTTTTTT.

The sample holds many counts of this clonotype. This chain joins TRBV12-3 or TRBV12-4 and TRBJ2-7, with 9 bases fitting TRBD2. The trim removed 5 bases at V and 7 bases at J, leaving 12 bases unmatched. There are 15 residues in the CDR3. CDR3 protein: CASSETSGGLREQYF. DNA of the CDR3: TGTGCCAGCAGTGAGACTAGCGGAGGACTTCGGGAGCAGTACTTC.

This clonotype has just a few counts. The J gene is TRBJ2-3, the V gene TRBV29-1, with 9 bases identical to TRBD2. V trimming: 4 bases; J trimming: 5 bases; junction bases outside the gene matches: 4. The CDR3 runs 13 residues. CDR1 and CDR2 (germline): SQVTM, ANQGSEA. The CDR3 coding sequence is TGCAGCGTTGGCAATAGCGGGAGAGATACGCAGTATTTT. Translated, it gives CSVGNSGRDTQYF.

This chain connects TRBV20-1 to TRBJ1-1; D unclear. The V and J ends lost 2 bases and 4 bases respectively, with 14 bases between them. CDR3 length: 14 residues. Per the germline V gene, CDR1 is DFQATT and CDR2 is SNEGSKA (reference sequence). The CDR3 bases are TGCAGTGCTAGACGCCAGGAAGGGAGCACTGAAGCTTTCTTT. Translating it yields CSARRQEGSTEAFF.

This clonotype came up a few times. This sequence joins TRBV7-3 and TRBJ1-5, with 9 bases aligning to TRBD1. Looked up from germline, CDR1 is SGHTA and CDR2 is FQGTGA. Losses at the gene ends were 1 base for V and 3 bases for J; bases not matched to a gene: 13. The CDR3 covers 19 residues. As DNA, the CDR3 is TGTGCCAGCAGCTTAAGCCCCCCCAGGACAGGGGTCCTCAATCAGCCCCAGCATTTT. Translation: CASSLSPPRTGVLNQPQHF.

V usage is TRBV28 and J usage is TRBJ2-5, with D possibly being TRBD1 or TRBD2 (7 bases each). CDR1 MDHEN and CDR2 SYDVKM come from the germline V gene. The V and J ends lost 6 bases and 5 bases respectively, with 13 bases between them. The CDR3 extends over 13 amino acids. The CDR3 loop reads CASSRQGGETQYF. The CDR3 bases are TGTGCCAGCAGCCGACAGGGAGGGGAGACCCAGTACTTC.

The chain has TRBV7-9 and TRBJ2-1, with D perhaps assigned TRBD1 or TRBD2 (6 bases each). The germline gives CDR1 SEHNR, CDR2 FQNEAQ (reference sequence). The CDR3 sequence is 14 residues long. Trimming cost V 4 bases and J 6 bases, with 13 bases left between them. The CDR3 is CASSWGANSNEQFF. DNA of the CDR3: TGTGCCAGCAGCTGGGGGGCAAACTCCAATGAGCAGTTCTTC.

The rearrangement uses TRBV20-1 and TRBJ1-2, with a possible D match to TRBD1 (6 bases). Germline V lookup: CDR1 DFQATT, CDR2 SNEGSKA (reference sequence). V dropped 3 bases and J dropped 3 bases, with 14 bases sitting between them. The CDR3 length is 14 residues. The CDR3 region is CSASWQGIDYGYTF. Here the CDR3 DNA reads TGCAGTGCTAGTTGGCAGGGGATTGACTATGGCTACACCTTC.

This clonotype was seen at least ten times. The chain has TRBV6-1 and TRBJ1-1; D is possibly TRBD1 (5 bases). Germline values: CDR1 MNHNS, CDR2 SASEGT. The CDR3 contains 14 residues. Trimming removed 4 bases at V and 5 bases at J, with 14 bases between. CDR3 DNA sequence: TGTGCCAGCAGTGCACAGGACTCGGGGACTGAAGCTTTCTTT. Residues: CASSAQDSGTEAFF.

This clonotype was picked up many times. V usage is TRBV6-6 and J usage is TRBJ2-5; 8 bases agree with TRBD1. The CDR3 sequence is 16 residues long. Germline V gene lookup returns CDR1 MNHNY and CDR2 SVGAGI (reference sequence). Germline trimming cut 6 bases from V and 2 bases from J; bases unmatched to any gene: 11. The CDR3 nucleotides read TGTGCCAGCAGACCCGGGACAGGACAAATGCAAGAGACCCAGTACTTC. This codes for CASRPGTGQMQETQYF.

The chain employs TRBV5-1 and TRBJ1-2, with a weak D call TRBD1 (6 bases). Looked up from germline, CDR1 is SGHRS and CDR2 is YFSETQ. V shed 2 bases and J shed 6 bases, with 11 bases lying between them. CDR3 length: 13 amino acids. DNA for the CDR3: TGCGCCAGCAGCTTAGGGGGGGATGATGGCTACACCTTC. Residues: CASSLGGDDGYTF. The full variable domain, its missing parts supplied by reference TRBV5-1 and TRBJ1-2, is KAGVTQTPRYLIKTRGQQVTLSCSPISGHRSVSWYQQTPGQGLQFLFEYFSETQRNKGNFPGRFSGRQFSNSRSEMNVSTLELGDSALYLCASSLGGDDGYTFGSGTRLTVV.

This clonotype came up a few times. The chain uses TRBV28 and TRBJ2-3, with D tentatively TRBD2 (6 bases). This CDR3 comprises 13 residues. V was shortened by 7 bases and J by 4 bases, with 12 bases between the two germline ends. Per the germline V gene, CDR1 is MDHEN and CDR2 is SYDVKM. CDR3 DNA sequence: TGTGCCAGCATAACGGGAGCAGCAGATACGCAGTATTTT. Protein product: CASITGAADTQYF.

At least ten counts were recorded for this clonotype. This chain uses TRBV28 with TRBJ2-4; D unresolved. Germline V lookup: CDR1 MDHEN, CDR2 SYDVKM. V lost 3 bases to trimming and J lost 0 bases, with 12 bases between them. This CDR3 is 16 amino acids long. The CDR3 is CASSFQTSLAKNIQYF. For the CDR3, the DNA is TGTGCCAGCAGTTTTCAGACATCTCTAGCCAAAAACATTCAGTACTTC.

This clonotype was counted a few times. The chain joins TRBV6-2 or TRBV6-3 to TRBJ1-5; D is ambiguous. Germline CDR1 reads MNHEY; CDR2 reads SVGEGT. The CDR3 runs 13 residues. The germline V and J ends were trimmed by 0 bases and 7 bases, with 7 bases remaining between them. The chain's CDR3 is CASSYSNWQPQHF. The CDR3 nucleotides read TGTGCCAGCAGTTACTCGAATTGGCAGCCCCAGCATTTT.

This clonotype appeared many times. This rearrangement joins TRBV7-9 to TRBJ2-1, with TRBD2 matching over 14 bases. The CDR3 totals 18 residues. Germline V gives CDR1 SEHNR, CDR2 FQNEAQ (reference sequence). Unmatched junction bases numbered 9, after V lost 7 bases and J lost 1 base. The CDR3 here is CASILTSGRAGSYNEQFF. Written as DNA, the CDR3 is TGTGCCAGCATCCTGACTAGCGGGAGGGCCGGATCCTACAATGAGCAGTTCTTC. Full variable domain (rest looked up from reference TRBV7-9 and TRBJ2-1): DTGVSQNPRHKITKRGQNVTFRCDPISEHNRLYWYRQTLGQGPEFLTYFQNEAQLEKSRLLSDRFSAERPKGSFSTLEIQRTEQGDSAMYLCASILTSGRAGSYNEQFFGPGTRLTVL.

CDR3 coding DNA: TGTGCCAGCTCACCCCTCGGAGGCGGGGATCCCTACGAGCAGTACTTC. Encoded protein: CASSPLGGGDPYEQYF. The chain joins TRBV18 to TRBJ2-7, with D possibly being TRBD2 (6 bases). The CDR3 length is 16 residues. Germline CDR1 is KGHSH and CDR2 is LQKENI. V shed 3 bases and J shed 2 bases, with 17 bases lying between them.

This clonotype has a handful of counts. The V gene is TRBV29-1, the J gene TRBJ2-1; D unclear. The CDR3 extends over 11 amino acids. V was clipped by 5 bases and J by 5 bases, with 7 bases between them. Germline V gives CDR1 SQVTM, CDR2 ANQGSEA. CDR3 sequence: CSVLPNNEQFF. DNA of the CDR3: TGCAGCGTTTTACCCAACAATGAGCAGTTCTTC.